This TCR beta chain is from a study of blood T cell repertoires in COVID-19. Study summary: Samples came from the United States, Italy and Spain, spanning acute and convalescent COVID-19.

Clones were read by immunoSEQ multiplex PCR, and TCRdb kept only the in-frame ones, dropping some. Of fewer than 350,000 clones detected, approximately 91% appear once; the ten largest clones hold about 2.5%. Study members were between about 18 and 89 years old and lived in over 20 US regions. Assignments of participants to cohorts depended upon their own reported clinical history. V lost 0 bases to trimming and J lost 4 bases, with 13 bases between them. CDR1 and CDR2 from the germline V gene are SGDLS and YYNGEE. The CDR3 is 15 residues long. The rearrangement joins TRBV9 to TRBJ1-2; maybe TRBD1 (5 bases). The clonotype was recovered from a woman in her forties with acute COVID-19. Sequencing was carried out using PBMCs or T cells enriched from blood (not recorded which). This CDR3 is CASSVVPGPTYGYTF. The DNA of the CDR3 is TGTGCCAGCAGCGTAGTCCCAGGGCCCACCTATGGCTACACCTTC.